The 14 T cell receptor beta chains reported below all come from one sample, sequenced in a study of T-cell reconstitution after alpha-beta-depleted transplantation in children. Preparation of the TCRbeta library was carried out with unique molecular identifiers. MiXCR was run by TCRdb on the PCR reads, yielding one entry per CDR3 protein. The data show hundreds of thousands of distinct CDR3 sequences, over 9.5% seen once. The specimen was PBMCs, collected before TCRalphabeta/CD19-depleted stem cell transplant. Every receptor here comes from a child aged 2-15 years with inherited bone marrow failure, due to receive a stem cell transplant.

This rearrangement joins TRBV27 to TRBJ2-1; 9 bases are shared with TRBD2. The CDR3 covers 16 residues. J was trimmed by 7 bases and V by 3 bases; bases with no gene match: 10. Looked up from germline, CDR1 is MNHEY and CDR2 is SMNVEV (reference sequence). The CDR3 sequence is CASSLSSGSARNEQFF. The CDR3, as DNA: TGTGCCAGCAGTTTGAGTAGCGGGAGTGCCCGTAATGAGCAGTTCTTC.

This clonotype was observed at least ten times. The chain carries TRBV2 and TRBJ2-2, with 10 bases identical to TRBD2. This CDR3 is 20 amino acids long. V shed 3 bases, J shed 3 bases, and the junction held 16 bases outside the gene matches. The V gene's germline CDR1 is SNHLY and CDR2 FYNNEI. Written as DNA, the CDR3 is TGTGCCAGCAGTGATGATCTAGCGGGAGAGTCACCGGGATACACCGGGGAGCTGTTTTTT. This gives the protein CASSDDLAGESPGYTGELFF.

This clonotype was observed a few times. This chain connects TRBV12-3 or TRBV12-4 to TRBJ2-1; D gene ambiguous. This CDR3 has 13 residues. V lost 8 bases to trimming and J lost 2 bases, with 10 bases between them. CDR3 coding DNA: TGTGCCAGCGGAACCCAAGCCTACAATGAGCAGTTCTTC. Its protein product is CASGTQAYNEQFF.

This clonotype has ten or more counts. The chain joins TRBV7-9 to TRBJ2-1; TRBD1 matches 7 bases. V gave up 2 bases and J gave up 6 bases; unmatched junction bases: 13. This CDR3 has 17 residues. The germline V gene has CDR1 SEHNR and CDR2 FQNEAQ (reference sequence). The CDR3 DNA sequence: TGTGCCAGCAGCTTACAGAGGACAGGCCCCCTCGGCAATGAGCAGTTCTTC. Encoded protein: CASSLQRTGPLGNEQFF.

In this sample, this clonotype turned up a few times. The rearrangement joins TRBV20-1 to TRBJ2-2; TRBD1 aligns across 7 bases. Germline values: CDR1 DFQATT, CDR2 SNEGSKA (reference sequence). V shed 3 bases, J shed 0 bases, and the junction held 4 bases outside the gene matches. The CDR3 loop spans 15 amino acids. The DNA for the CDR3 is TGCAGTGCTAGGACAGGGCTTTCGAACACCGGGGAGCTGTTTTTT. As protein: CSARTGLSNTGELFF.

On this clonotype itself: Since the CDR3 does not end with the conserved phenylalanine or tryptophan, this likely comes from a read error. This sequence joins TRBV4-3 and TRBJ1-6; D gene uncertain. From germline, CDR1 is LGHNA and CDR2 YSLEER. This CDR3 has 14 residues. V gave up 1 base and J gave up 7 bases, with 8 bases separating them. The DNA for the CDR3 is TGCGCCAGCAGCCAAGGCAGCCAGAATTCACCCCTCCACTCT. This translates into CASSQGSQNSPLHS.

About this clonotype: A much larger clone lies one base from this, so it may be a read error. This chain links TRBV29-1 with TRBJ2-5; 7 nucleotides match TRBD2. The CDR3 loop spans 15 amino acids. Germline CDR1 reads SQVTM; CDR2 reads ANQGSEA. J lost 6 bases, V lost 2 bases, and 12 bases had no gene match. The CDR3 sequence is CSVEPFIAGEKTQYF. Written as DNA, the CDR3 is TGCAGCGTTGAACCCTTTATTGCGGGAGAAAAGACCCAGTACTTC.

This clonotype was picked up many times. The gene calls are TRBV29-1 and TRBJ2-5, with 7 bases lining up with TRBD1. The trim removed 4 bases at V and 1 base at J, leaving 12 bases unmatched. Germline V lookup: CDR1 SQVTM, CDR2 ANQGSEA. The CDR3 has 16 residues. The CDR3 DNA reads TGCAGCGTTGCCGCCGCCCCACAGGGGCCCCAAGAGACCCAGTACTTC. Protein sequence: CSVAAAPQGPQETQYF.

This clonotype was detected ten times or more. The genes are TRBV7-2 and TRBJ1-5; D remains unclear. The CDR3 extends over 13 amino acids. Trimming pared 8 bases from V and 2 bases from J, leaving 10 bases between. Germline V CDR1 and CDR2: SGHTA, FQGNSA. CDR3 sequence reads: CASSDLGNQPQHF. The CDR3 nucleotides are TGTGCCAGCTCAGACCTGGGCAATCAGCCCCAGCATTTT. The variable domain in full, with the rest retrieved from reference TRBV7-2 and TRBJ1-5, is GAGVSQSPSNKVTEKGKDVELRCDPISGHTALYWYRQSLGQGLEFLIYFQGNSAPDKSGLPSDRFSAERTGGSVSTLTIQRTQQEDSAVYLCASSDLGNQPQHFGDGTRLSIL.

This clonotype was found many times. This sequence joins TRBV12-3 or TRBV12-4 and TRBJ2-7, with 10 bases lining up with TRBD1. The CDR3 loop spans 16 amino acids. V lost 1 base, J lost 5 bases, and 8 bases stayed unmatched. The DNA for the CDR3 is TGTGCCAGCAGTTTAGTCTACGGGACAGGGGAGGACGAGCAGTACTTC. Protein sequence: CASSLVYGTGEDEQYF.

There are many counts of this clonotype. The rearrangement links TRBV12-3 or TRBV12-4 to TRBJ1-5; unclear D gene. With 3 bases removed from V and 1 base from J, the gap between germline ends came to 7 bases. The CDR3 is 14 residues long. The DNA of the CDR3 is TGTGCCAGCAGTTTTAAGGAGAGCAATCAGCCCCAGCATTTT. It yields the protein CASSFKESNQPQHF.

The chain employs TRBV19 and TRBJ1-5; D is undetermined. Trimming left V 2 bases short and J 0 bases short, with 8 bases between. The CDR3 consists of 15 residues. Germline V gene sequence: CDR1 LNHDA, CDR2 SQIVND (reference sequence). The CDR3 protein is CASSITGLSNQPQHF. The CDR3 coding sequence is TGTGCCAGTAGTATAACGGGCCTTAGCAATCAGCCCCAGCATTTT.

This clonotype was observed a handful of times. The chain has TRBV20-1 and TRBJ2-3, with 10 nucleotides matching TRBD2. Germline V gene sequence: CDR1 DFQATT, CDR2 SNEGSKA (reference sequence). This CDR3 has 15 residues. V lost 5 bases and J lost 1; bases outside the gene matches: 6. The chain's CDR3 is CSAGQRGGGTDTQYF. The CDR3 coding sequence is TGCAGTGCTGGACAGCGGGGGGGAGGCACAGATACGCAGTATTTT.

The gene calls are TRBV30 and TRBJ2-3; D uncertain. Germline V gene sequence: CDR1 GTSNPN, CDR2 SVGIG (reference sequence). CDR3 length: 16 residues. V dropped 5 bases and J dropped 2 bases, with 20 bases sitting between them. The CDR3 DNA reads TGTGCCTGGGGCCTAAGAAAACAGATTTACACAGATACGCAGTATTTT. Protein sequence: CAWGLRKQIYTDTQYF.